The T cell receptor beta chain under discussion was sequenced for a study of blood T cell repertoires in COVID-19. About the study: Collection of acute and convalescent COVID-19 samples took place in the United States, Italy and Spain. Sources were T cells, B-cell-depleted T cells, or PBMCs; the material itself was cDNA or gDNA.

As handled by the study authors: Amplification with reference gene primers provided the estimates of nucleated cell counts. Assay used: immunoSEQ multiplex PCR; TCRdb lists only in-frame clones, some missing. V and J calls and clone size are given by that table; D and trimming were obtained from the DNA. Here the sample spans 150,000 to 200,000 clones, 80% to 90% being singletons. V lost 2 bases to trimming and J lost 6 bases; unmatched junction nucleotides: 7. This CDR3 has 17 amino acids. The germline V gene encodes CDR1 SGHTA and CDR2 FQGTGA. Sequenced material: peripheral blood. The TCR originated in a woman between 18 and 30 years old who had recovered from COVID-19. The J gene is TRBJ2-2, the V gene TRBV7-3, with 12 bases aligning to TRBD2. For the CDR3, the DNA is TGTGCCAGCAGCTTACAGACTAGCGGGAGTTTCGCCGGGGAGCTGTTTTTT. It translates to CASSLQTSGSFAGELFF.